The clone carrying this T cell receptor (beta chain) has more than one count but fewer than ten. These data belong to a study of beta chain features in type 1 diabetes. On the study more broadly: Across all samples, fewer than 120,000,000 sorted cells were examined.

Expressed TCRB transcripts were sequenced after all isolated RNA was converted to cDNA. Libraries were prepared by immunoSEQ multiplex PCR; TCRdb keeps only in-frame clonotypes and omits some of them. The data contain under 250,000 clones, 13% to 15% of them singletons. The source material was naive CD4+ T cells from blood. This clonotype was sampled from a woman between 40 and 50 years old in good health.

CDR3 in DNA: TGTGCCAGCAGAGCCGCAGGGGTGGCTTTCTTT. Its protein is CASRAAGVAFF. This sequence joins TRBV2 and TRBJ1-1, with D tentatively TRBD1 (6 bases). In germline, CDR1 is SNHLY, CDR2 FYNNEI. V was cut by 6 bases and J by 11 bases, with 13 bases left in between. The CDR3 loop spans 11 amino acids.